One and the same sample provided the 9 T cell receptor beta chains below, sequenced in a study of blood T cell repertoires in COVID-19. The table came from immunoSEQ multiplex PCR; TCRdb's copy has only in-frame clones and leaves some out. The profile covers 350,000 or so clones, with around 83% appearing a single time and just under 3% taken by the ten largest. The sequenced sample consisted of peripheral blood. These receptor sequences come from a man younger than 45 with active or convalescent COVID-19.

The rearrangement joins TRBV15 to TRBJ2-1; D may be TRBD2 (7 bases). CDR3 length equals 14 residues. Trimming took off 7 bases at V and 0 bases at J, with 10 bases between the two ends. Germline loops: CDR1 LNHNV, CDR2 YYDKDF (reference sequence). The CDR3 coding sequence is TGTGCCACCAAGGGGGGGTCCTCCTACAATGAGCAGTTCTTC. Amino acids: CATKGGSSYNEQFF.

This sequence joins TRBV5-5 and TRBJ2-1, with 12 bases matching TRBD2. CDR3 length: 16 amino acids. After removal of 0 bases from V and 8 bases from J, the junction contained 6 bases not matched to a gene. CDR1 SGHKS and CDR2 YYEKEE come from the germline V gene (reference sequence). CDR3 protein: CASSLALAGGQDEQFF. For the CDR3, the DNA is TGTGCCAGCAGCTTGGCCCTAGCGGGGGGGCAGGATGAGCAGTTCTTC. Drawing the rest from reference TRBV5-5 and TRBJ2-1, the complete variable domain is DAGVTQSPTHLIKTRGQQVTLRCSPISGHKSVSWYQQVLGQGPQFIFQYYEKEERGRGNFPDRFSARQFPNYSSELNVNALLLGDSALYLCASSLALAGGQDEQFFGPGTRLTVL.

The rearrangement links TRBV19 to TRBJ1-1; 11 nucleotides match TRBD1. This CDR3 spans 15 amino acids. CDR1 and CDR2 from the germline V gene are LNHDA and SQIVND (reference sequence). V lost 5 bases to trimming and J lost 5 bases; unmatched junction nucleotides: 7. This CDR3 is CASSDRTGGRTEAFF. As DNA, the CDR3 is TGTGCCAGTAGTGATCGGACAGGGGGCAGGACTGAAGCTTTCTTT.

This sequence joins TRBV19 and TRBJ1-1; possibly TRBD1 for D (5 bases). The CDR3 loop spans 13 amino acids. CDR1 LNHDA and CDR2 SQIVND come from the germline V gene (reference sequence). Trimming stripped 3 bases from V and 8 bases from J, with 13 bases between. The CDR3 nucleotides read TGTGCCAGTAGTATTATGGAGTCAGGGGAAGCTTTCTTT. Its protein product is CASSIMESGEAFF.

This chain connects TRBV4-3 to TRBJ2-5; 13 nucleotides agree with TRBD2. CDR1 and CDR2 (germline): LGHNA, YSLEER. V dropped 0 bases and J dropped 5; count of bases not matched to a gene: 6. The CDR3 is 17 residues long. The CDR3 spells CASSQETSGRGGETQYF. The DNA of the CDR3 is TGCGCCAGCAGCCAAGAAACTAGCGGGAGGGGGGGGGAGACCCAGTACTTC.

The chain combines TRBV5-6 with TRBJ2-5, with 7 positions matching TRBD2. V was clipped by 4 bases and J by 2 bases; unmatched bases: 5. The CDR3 covers 14 residues. The germline V gene has CDR1 SGHDT and CDR2 YYEEEE. CDR3 residues: CASSRGGGQETQYF. The CDR3 nucleotides are TGTGCCAGCAGCCGGGGCGGGGGACAAGAGACCCAGTACTTC.

This chain links TRBV29-1 with TRBJ2-7; 11 bases fit TRBD2. The V gene end was trimmed by 8 bases and the J gene end by 4 bases; junction bases not matched to a gene: 7. Germline CDR1 and CDR2: SQVTM and ANQGSEA. CDR3 size: 13 residues. DNA of the CDR3: TGCAGCATAGCGGGAGGGGGGAGTTACGAGCAGTACTTC. It codes for CSIAGGGSYEQYF.

The chain couples TRBV5-1 to TRBJ2-2; D gene uncertain. The germline CDR1 and CDR2 sequences are SGHRS and YFSETQ. The CDR3 totals 14 residues. Trimming took 4 bases from V and 2 from J, leaving 9 bases between them. The CDR3, as DNA: TGCGCCAGCAGCCAAGGAGCCAACACCGGGGAGCTGTTTTTT. Its protein is CASSQGANTGELFF.

The table lists this clone with a count of one. This chain links TRBV19 with TRBJ2-7; 7 bases fit TRBD1. The CDR3 covers 14 residues. Germline V gene sequence: CDR1 LNHDA, CDR2 SQIVND (reference sequence). V was clipped by 1 base and J by 3 bases; unmatched bases: 3. CDR3 nucleotide sequence: TGTGCCAGTAGTATAGGACAGGGAAGCTACGAGCAGTACTTC. Translating it yields CASSIGQGSYEQYF.